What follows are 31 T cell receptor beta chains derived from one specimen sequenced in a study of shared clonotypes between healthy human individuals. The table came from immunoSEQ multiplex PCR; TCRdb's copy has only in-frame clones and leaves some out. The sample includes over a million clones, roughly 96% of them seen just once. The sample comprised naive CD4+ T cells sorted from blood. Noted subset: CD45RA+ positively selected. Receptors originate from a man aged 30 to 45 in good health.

CDR3: CASSFSGGNSGNTIYF. The CDR3 DNA is TGTGCCAGCAGTTTTTCGGGCGGCAACTCTGGAAACACCATATATTTT. V gene TRBV27 combines with J gene TRBJ1-3; the D is unclear. This CDR3 region has 16 residues. V was cut by 3 bases and J by 0 bases, with 12 bases left in between. CDR1 and CDR2 from the germline V gene are MNHEY and SMNVEV (reference sequence).

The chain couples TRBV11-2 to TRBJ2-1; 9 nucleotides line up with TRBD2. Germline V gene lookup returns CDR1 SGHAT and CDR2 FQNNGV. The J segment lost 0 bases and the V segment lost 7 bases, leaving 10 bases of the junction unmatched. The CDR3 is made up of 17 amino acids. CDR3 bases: TGTGCCAGCAACCATCCCATTAGCGGGAGCTCCTACAATGAGCAGTTCTTC. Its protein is CASNHPISGSSYNEQFF.

The chain's CDR3 is CASRRGNQETQYF. The CDR3 bases are TGTGCCAGCAGGAGGGGCAACCAAGAGACCCAGTACTTC. V gene TRBV2 combines with J gene TRBJ2-5; D may be TRBD1 or TRBD2 (5 bases each). Germline CDR1 reads SNHLY; CDR2 reads FYNNEI. The CDR3 has 13 amino acids. The V end was cut by 6 bases, the J end by 0 bases, with 8 bases between. Supplemented by reference TRBV2 and TRBJ2-5, the full variable domain reads EPEVTQTPSHQVTQMGQEVILRCVPISNHLYFYWYRQILGQKVEFLVSFYNNEISEKSEIFDDQFSVERPDGSNFTLKIRSTKLEDSAMYFCASRRGNQETQYFGPGTRLLVL.

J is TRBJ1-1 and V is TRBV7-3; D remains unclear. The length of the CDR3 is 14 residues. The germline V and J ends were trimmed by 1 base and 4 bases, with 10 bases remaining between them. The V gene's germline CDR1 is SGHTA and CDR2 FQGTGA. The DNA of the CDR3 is TGTGCCAGCAGCTTAATTGGCAGTGCCACTGAAGCTTTCTTT. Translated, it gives CASSLIGSATEAFF.

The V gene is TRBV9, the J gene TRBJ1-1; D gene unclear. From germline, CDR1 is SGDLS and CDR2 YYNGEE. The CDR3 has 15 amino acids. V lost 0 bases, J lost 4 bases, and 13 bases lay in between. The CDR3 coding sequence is TGTGCCAGCAGCGTAGAATGGGCGGGAAGCACTGAAGCTTTCTTT. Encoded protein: CASSVEWAGSTEAFF.

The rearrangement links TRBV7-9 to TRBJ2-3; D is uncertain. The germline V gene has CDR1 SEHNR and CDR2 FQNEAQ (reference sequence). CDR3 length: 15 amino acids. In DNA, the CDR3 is TGTGGGGTGGGTCCCTCGACCTTAAACACAGATACGCAGTATTTT. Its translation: CGVGPSTLNTDTQYF.

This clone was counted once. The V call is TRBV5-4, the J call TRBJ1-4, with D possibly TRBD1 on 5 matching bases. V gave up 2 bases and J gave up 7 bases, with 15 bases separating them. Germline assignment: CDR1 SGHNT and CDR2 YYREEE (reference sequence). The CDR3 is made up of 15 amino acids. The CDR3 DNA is TGTGCCAGCAGCTTCGGGACCCGTCAGGGTGAAAAACTGTTTTTT. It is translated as CASSFGTRQGEKLFF.

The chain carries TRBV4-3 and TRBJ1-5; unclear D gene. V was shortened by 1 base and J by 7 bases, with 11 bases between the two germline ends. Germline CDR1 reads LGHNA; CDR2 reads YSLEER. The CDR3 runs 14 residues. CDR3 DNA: TGCGCCAGCAGCCAAGTCCACAACGGCCAGCCCCAGCATTTT. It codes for CASSQVHNGQPQHF.

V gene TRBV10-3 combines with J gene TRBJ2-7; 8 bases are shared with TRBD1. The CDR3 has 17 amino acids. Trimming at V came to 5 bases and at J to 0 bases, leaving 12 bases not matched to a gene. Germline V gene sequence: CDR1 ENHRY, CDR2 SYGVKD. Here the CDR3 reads CAISTGTGNLYSYEQYF. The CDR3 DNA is TGTGCCATCAGTACCGGGACAGGAAATTTATACTCCTACGAGCAGTACTTC.

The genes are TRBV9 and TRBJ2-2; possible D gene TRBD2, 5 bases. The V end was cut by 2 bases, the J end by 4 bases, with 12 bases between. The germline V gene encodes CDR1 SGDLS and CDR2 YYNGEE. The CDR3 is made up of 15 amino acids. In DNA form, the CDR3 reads TGTGCCAGCAGCGTCGGGGTCGCGGGCACCGGGGAGCTGTTTTTT. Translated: CASSVGVAGTGELFF. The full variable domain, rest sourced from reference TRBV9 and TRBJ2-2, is DSGVTQTPKHLITATGQRVTLRCSPRSGDLSVYWYQQSLDQGLQFLIQYYNGEERAKGNILERFSAQQFPDLHSELNLSSLELGDSALYFCASSVGVAGTGELFFGEGSRLTVL.

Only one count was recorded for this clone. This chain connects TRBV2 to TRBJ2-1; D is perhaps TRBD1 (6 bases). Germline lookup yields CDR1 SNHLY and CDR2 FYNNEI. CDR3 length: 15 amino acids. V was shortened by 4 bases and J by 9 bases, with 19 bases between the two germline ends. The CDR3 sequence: CASSVFGTQKGEQFF. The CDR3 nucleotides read TGTGCCAGCAGTGTCTTCGGGACACAGAAAGGTGAGCAGTTCTTC.

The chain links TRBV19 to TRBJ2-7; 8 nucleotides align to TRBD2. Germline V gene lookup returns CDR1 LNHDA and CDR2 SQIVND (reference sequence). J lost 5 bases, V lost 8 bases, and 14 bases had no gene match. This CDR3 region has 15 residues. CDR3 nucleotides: TGTGCCAGTTGTAGCACGGCGGGAGGATCCCACGAGCAGTACTTC. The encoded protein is CASCSTAGGSHEQYF.

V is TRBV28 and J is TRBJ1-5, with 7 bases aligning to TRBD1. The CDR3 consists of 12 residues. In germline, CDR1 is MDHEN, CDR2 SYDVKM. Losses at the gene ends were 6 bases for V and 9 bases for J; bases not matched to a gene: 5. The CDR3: CASSSTGSPQHF. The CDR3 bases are TGTGCCAGCAGCTCGACAGGGTCGCCCCAGCATTTT.

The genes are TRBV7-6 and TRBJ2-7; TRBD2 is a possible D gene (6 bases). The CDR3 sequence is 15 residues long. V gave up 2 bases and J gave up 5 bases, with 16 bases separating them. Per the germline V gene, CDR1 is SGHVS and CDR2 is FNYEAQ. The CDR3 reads CASSLTGLPENEQYF. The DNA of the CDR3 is TGTGCCAGCAGCTTAACGGGACTGCCGGAAAACGAGCAGTACTTC. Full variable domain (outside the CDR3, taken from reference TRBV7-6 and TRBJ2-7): GAGVSQSPRYKVTKRGQDVALRCDPISGHVSLYWYRQALGQGPEFLTYFNYEAQQDKSGLPNDRFSAERPEGSISTLTIQRTEQRDSAMYRCASSLTGLPENEQYFGPGTRLTVT.

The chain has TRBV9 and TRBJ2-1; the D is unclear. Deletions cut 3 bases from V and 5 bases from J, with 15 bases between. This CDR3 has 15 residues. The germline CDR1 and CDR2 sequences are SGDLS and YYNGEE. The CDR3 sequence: CASSEGILPHNEQFF. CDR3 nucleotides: TGTGCCAGCAGCGAGGGAATTCTCCCCCACAATGAGCAGTTCTTC.

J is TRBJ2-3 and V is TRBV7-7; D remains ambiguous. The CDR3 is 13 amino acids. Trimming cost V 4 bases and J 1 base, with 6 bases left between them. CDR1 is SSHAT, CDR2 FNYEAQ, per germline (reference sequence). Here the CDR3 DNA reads TGTGCCAGCAGCTCCCCGGGCACAGATACGCAGTATTTT. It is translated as CASSSPGTDTQYF.

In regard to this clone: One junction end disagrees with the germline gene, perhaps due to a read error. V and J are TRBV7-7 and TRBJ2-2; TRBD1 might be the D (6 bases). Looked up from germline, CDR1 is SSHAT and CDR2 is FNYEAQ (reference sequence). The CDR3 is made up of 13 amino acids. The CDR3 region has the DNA TGTGCTAGCAGTAATCAGGGGAGCGGGGAGCTGTTTTTT. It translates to CASSNQGSGELFF.

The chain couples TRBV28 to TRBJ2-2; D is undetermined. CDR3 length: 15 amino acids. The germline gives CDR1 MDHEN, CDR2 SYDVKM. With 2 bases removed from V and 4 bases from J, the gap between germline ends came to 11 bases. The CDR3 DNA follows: TGTGCCAGCAGTTTACCGTCGGCGCGCACCGGGGAGCTGTTTTTT. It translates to CASSLPSARTGELFF.

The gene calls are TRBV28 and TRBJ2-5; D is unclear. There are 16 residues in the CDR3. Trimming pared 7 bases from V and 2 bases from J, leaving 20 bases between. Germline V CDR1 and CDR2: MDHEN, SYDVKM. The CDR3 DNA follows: TGTGCCAGCACCCCATTGAGCAGTTTAATTCAAGAGACCCAGTACTTC. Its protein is CASTPLSSLIQETQYF.

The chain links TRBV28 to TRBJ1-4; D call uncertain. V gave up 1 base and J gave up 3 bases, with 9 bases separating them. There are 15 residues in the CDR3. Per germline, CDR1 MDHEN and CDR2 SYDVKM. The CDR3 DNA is TGTGCCAGCAGTTTATCGGAGTTGGCTAATGAAAAACTGTTTTTT. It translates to CASSLSELANEKLFF.

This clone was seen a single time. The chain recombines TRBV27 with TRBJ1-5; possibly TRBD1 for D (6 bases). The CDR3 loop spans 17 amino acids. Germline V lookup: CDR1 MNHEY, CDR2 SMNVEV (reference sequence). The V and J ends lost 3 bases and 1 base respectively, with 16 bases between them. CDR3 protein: CASSFSGNRESNQPQHF. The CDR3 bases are TGTGCCAGCAGTTTTTCGGGAAACAGGGAGAGCAATCAGCCCCAGCATTTT.

The CDR3 DNA reads TGTGCCAGCAGCCAGGGACTTCACTTTGGGGGTACGCAGTATTTT. This codes for CASSQGLHFGGTQYF. This rearrangement joins TRBV7-7 to TRBJ2-3; possibly TRBD2 for D (6 bases). Germline loops: CDR1 SSHAT, CDR2 FNYEAQ (reference sequence). The CDR3 extends over 15 amino acids. Trimming shortened V by 5 bases and J by 8 bases, and 20 bases separated the two germline ends.

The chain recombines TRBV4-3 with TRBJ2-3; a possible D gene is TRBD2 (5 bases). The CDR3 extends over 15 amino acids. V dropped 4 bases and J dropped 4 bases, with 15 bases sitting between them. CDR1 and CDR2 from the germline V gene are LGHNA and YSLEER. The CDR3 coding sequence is TGCGCCAGCAGCCTAGACGACCGAGGGCCAGATACGCAGTATTTT. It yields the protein CASSLDDRGPDTQYF.

CDR3 sequence: CASGTRGEPQHF. The CDR3 DNA is TGTGCCAGCGGGACCCGGGGGGAGCCCCAGCATTTT. The V and J genes are TRBV6-5 and TRBJ1-5; tentative D call: TRBD1 (5 bases). Looked up from germline, CDR1 is MNHEY and CDR2 is SVGAGI. Trimming removed 8 bases at V and 8 bases at J, with 13 bases between. The CDR3 spans 12 residues.

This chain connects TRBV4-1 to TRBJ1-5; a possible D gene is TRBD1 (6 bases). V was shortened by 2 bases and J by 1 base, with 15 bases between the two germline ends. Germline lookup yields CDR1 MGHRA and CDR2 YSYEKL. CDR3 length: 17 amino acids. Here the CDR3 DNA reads TGCGCCAGCAGCCAACATCAGACAGGATTAAGCAATCAGCCCCAGCATTTT. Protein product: CASSQHQTGLSNQPQHF.

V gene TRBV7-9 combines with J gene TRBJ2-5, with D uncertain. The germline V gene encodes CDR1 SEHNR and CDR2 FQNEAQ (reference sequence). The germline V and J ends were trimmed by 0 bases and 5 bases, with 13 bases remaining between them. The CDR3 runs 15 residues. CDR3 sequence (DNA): TGTGCCAGCAGCTTAGCGCTCAAAGGGATGGAGACCCAGTACTTC. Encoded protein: CASSLALKGMETQYF.

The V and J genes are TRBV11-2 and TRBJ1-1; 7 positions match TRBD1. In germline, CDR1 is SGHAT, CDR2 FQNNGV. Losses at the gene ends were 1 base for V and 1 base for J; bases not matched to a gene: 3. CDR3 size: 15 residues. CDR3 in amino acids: CASSLAGGANTEAFF. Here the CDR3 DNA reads TGTGCCAGCAGCTTAGCAGGGGGAGCGAACACTGAAGCTTTCTTT.

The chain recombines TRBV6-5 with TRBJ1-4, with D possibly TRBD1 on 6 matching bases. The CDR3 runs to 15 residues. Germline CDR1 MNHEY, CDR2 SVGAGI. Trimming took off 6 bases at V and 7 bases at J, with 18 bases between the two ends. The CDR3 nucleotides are TGTGCCAGCAGCAAATTCTTGGGGGCGCTTGAAAAACTGTTTTTT. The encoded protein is CASSKFLGALEKLFF.

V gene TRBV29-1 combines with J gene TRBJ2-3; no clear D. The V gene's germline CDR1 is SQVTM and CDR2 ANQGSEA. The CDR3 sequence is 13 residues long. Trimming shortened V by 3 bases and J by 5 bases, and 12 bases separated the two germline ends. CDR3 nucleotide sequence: TGCAGCGTTGACCCTGGCTTAAAAGATACGCAGTATTTT. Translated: CSVDPGLKDTQYF.

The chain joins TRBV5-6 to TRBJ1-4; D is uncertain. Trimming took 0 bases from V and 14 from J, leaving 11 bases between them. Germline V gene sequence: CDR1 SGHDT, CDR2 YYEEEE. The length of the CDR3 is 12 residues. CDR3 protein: CASSLVGTALFF. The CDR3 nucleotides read TGTGCCAGCAGCTTGGTGGGCACTGCTCTGTTTTTT.

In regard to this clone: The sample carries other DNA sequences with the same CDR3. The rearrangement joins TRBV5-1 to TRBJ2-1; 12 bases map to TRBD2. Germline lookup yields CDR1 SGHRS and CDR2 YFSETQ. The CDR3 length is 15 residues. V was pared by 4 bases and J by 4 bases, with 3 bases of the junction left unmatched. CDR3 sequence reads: CASSMGLAGYNEQFF. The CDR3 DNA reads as TGCGCCAGCAGCATGGGACTAGCGGGTTACAATGAGCAGTTCTTC.